This T cell receptor beta chain was profiled in a study of blood T cell repertoires in COVID-19. How the authors handled the data: From reference gene primer amplification, estimates of nucleated cell counts were derived. The data were produced by immunoSEQ multiplex PCR, yet TCRdb's version contains in-frame clones alone and is incomplete. The V and J calls and clone size are taken from that table; D and trimming were inferred from the DNA. This sample has around 260,000 clones, with 80% to 95% found just once. The junction had 4 bases not matched to a gene; V was cut back by 7 bases and J by 5 bases. This CDR3 contains 14 residues. The germline CDR1 and CDR2 sequences are ENHRY and SYGVKD.

This TCR was recovered from a woman in her twenties or thirties who had recovered from COVID-19. J is TRBJ1-6 and V is TRBV10-3; 8 bases line up with TRBD1. Sequenced material: PBMCs or T cells enriched from blood (not recorded which). The CDR3 DNA follows: TGTGCCATCACTAGGGACAGGAATAATTCACCCCTCCACTTT. Protein product: CAITRDRNNSPLHF.